What follows are 14 T cell receptor beta chains derived from one specimen sequenced in a study of control samples from healthy donors and cancer patients. Using immunoSEQ multiplex PCR, the repertoire was profiled, and TCRdb retains in-frame clones only, with some absent. The sample shows around 75,000 clones, about 92% of them seen only once. The sample taken for sequencing was blood. These receptors were obtained from a woman aged 55-70 years in good health.

J is TRBJ2-1 and V is TRBV7-2; D uncertain. Germline V gene data show CDR1 as SGHTA and CDR2 as FQGNSA. This CDR3 has 15 residues. Trimming pared 5 bases from V and 4 bases from J, leaving 15 bases between. The CDR3 DNA is TGTGCCAGCAGCCCTCGGGTTGGCTATTACAATGAGCAGTTCTTC. Its translation: CASSPRVGYYNEQFF.

The V gene is TRBV28, the J gene TRBJ2-2; D remains unclear. The V end was cut by 3 bases, the J end by 6 bases, with 5 bases between. This CDR3 region has 12 residues. CDR1 MDHEN and CDR2 SYDVKM come from the germline V gene. Here the CDR3 DNA reads TGTGCCAGCAGTTTGAAGGCCGGGGAGCTGTTTTTT. Its translation is CASSLKAGELFF. Together with reference TRBV28 and TRBJ2-2, the CDR3 gives the full variable domain: DVKVTQSSRYLVKRTGEKVFLECVQDMDHENMFWYRQDPGLGLRLIYFSYDVKMKEKGDIPEGYSVSREKKERFSLILESASTNQTSMYLCASSLKAGELFFGEGSRLTVL.

The genes are TRBV15 and TRBJ2-7, with 12 positions matching TRBD2. This CDR3 spans 14 amino acids. Trimming at V came to 6 bases and at J to 2 bases, leaving 2 bases not matched to a gene. Germline V gene lookup returns CDR1 LNHNV and CDR2 YYDKDF (reference sequence). The CDR3 loop is CATRRTSGAYEQYF. The CDR3 bases are TGTGCCACCAGAAGGACTAGCGGGGCCTACGAGCAGTACTTC.

The chain joins TRBV11-2 to TRBJ2-7; a possible D gene is TRBD2 (5 bases). V dropped 2 bases and J dropped 2 bases, with 10 bases sitting between them. CDR3 length equals 14 residues. Germline loops: CDR1 SGHAT, CDR2 FQNNGV. This chain's CDR3 is CASSLSWRPYEQYF. The DNA for the CDR3 is TGTGCCAGCAGCTTAAGTTGGAGGCCCTACGAGCAGTACTTC.

The chain employs TRBV30 and TRBJ1-5; D ambiguous. There are 12 residues in the CDR3. V lost 3 bases and J 5 bases, leaving 8 bases between the germline ends. From germline, CDR1 is GTSNPN and CDR2 SVGIG (reference sequence). Written as DNA, the CDR3 is TGTGCCTGGAGCTATGGGGATCAGCCCCAGCATTTT. Amino acid sequence: CAWSYGDQPQHF.

This chain uses TRBV28 with TRBJ2-7; TRBD2 might be the D (6 bases). CDR3 size: 14 residues. V lost 6 bases to trimming and J lost 5 bases, with 17 bases between them. Per germline, CDR1 MDHEN and CDR2 SYDVKM. The CDR3 region is CASSDWAGIHEQYF. CDR3 DNA sequence: TGTGCCAGCAGCGACTGGGCGGGAATTCACGAGCAGTACTTC.

The chain joins TRBV5-1 to TRBJ2-3; 8 positions match TRBD1. The trim removed 0 bases at V and 8 bases at J, leaving 8 bases unmatched. Germline CDR1 is SGHRS and CDR2 is YFSETQ. This CDR3 has 15 amino acids. In DNA, the CDR3 is TGCGCCAGCAGCTTGGATGGACAGGGCCTGGGTACGCAGTATTTT. It specifies CASSLDGQGLGTQYF. Complete variable domain (other parts from reference TRBV5-1 and TRBJ2-3): KAGVTQTPRYLIKTRGQQVTLSCSPISGHRSVSWYQQTPGQGLQFLFEYFSETQRNKGNFPGRFSGRQFSNSRSEMNVSTLELGDSALYLCASSLDGQGLGTQYFGPGTRLTVL.

For the CDR3, the DNA is TGTGCCAGCAGCTTCGGGACAGGGTACGGTGGCTACACCTTC. This gives the protein CASSFGTGYGGYTF. The chain joins TRBV5-6 to TRBJ1-2, with TRBD1 identical over 9 bases. Trimming at V came to 2 bases and at J to 7 bases, leaving 6 bases not matched to a gene. CDR1 and CDR2 from the germline V gene are SGHDT and YYEEEE. The CDR3 totals 14 residues.

This sequence joins TRBV7-3 and TRBJ2-3; the D call may be TRBD1 or TRBD2 (5 bases each). Germline CDR1 SGHTA, CDR2 FQGTGA. The CDR3 sequence is 14 residues long. V was shortened by 5 bases and J by 1 base, with 10 bases between the two germline ends. The CDR3 here is CASSPRDRTDTQYF. The CDR3, as DNA: TGTGCCAGCAGCCCCCGGGACCGCACAGATACGCAGTATTTT.

V is TRBV28 and J is TRBJ2-7; weak D call: TRBD1 (5 bases). Germline values: CDR1 MDHEN, CDR2 SYDVKM. This CDR3 has 13 amino acids. V lost 3 bases and J 7 bases, leaving 13 bases between the germline ends. CDR3 protein: CASSFQGLGEQYF. CDR3 bases: TGTGCCAGCAGTTTTCAGGGTTTGGGGGAGCAGTACTTC.

The gene calls are TRBV9 and TRBJ1-4, with 7 bases aligning to TRBD1. The germline V gene encodes CDR1 SGDLS and CDR2 YYNGEE. The CDR3 totals 14 residues. Losses at the gene ends were 4 bases for V and 7 bases for J; bases not matched to a gene: 7. The CDR3 nucleotides read TGTGCCAGCAGCCCAAGACAGGGAGGTGAAAAACTGTTTTTT. This encodes CASSPRQGGEKLFF.

The chain employs TRBV6-1 and TRBJ2-1; tentative D call: TRBD1 (5 bases). Germline values: CDR1 MNHNS, CDR2 SASEGT. CDR3 length: 16 residues. The V end lost 3 bases, the J end lost 8 bases, and 20 bases lay between the germline ends. CDR3 residues: CASSDVGRVLPHEQFF. The CDR3 region has the DNA TGTGCCAGCAGTGATGTTGGCAGGGTTTTGCCCCATGAGCAGTTCTTC.

The chain joins TRBV4-1 to TRBJ2-1; D uncertain. V lost 0 bases and J lost 5, with 17 bases in between. In germline, CDR1 is MGHRA, CDR2 YSYEKL. The CDR3 is 17 amino acids. The CDR3 reads CASSQDHASGGNNEQFF. Here the CDR3 DNA reads TGCGCCAGCAGCCAAGACCACGCATCCGGCGGCAACAATGAGCAGTTCTTC.

This chain connects TRBV11-2 to TRBJ1-3; the D is unclear. V lost 3 bases and J lost 0, with 9 bases in between. Germline loops: CDR1 SGHAT, CDR2 FQNNGV. This CDR3 spans 15 amino acids. The CDR3 here is CASSFGFSSGNTIYF. The CDR3 bases are TGTGCCAGCAGCTTCGGGTTCAGCTCTGGAAACACCATATATTTT.